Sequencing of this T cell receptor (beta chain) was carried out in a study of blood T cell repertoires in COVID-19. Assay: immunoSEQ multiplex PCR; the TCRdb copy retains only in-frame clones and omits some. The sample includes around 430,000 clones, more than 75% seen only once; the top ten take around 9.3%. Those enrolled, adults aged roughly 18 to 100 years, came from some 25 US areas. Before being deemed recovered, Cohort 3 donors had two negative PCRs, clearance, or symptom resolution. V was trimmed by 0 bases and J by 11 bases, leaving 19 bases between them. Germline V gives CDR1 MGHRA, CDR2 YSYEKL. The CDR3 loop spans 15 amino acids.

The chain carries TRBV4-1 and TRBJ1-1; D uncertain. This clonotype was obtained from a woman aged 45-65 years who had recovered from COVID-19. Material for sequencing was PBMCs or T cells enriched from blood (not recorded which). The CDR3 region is CASSQEAGITDLAFF. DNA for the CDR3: TGCGCCAGCAGCCAAGAAGCCGGGATCACCGACCTCGCTTTCTTT.